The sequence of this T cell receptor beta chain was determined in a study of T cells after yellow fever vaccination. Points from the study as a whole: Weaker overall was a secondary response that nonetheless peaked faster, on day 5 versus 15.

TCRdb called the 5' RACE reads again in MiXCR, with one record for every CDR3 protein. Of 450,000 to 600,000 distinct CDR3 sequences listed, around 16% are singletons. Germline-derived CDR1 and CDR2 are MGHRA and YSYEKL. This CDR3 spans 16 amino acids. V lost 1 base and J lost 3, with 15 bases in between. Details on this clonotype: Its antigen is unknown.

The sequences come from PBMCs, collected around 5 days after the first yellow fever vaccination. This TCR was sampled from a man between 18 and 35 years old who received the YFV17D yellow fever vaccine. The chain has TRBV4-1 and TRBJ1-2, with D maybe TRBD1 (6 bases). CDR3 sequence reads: CASSQAAPPGDYGYTF. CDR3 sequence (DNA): TGCGCCAGCAGCCAAGCCGCCCCCCCAGGGGACTATGGCTACACCTTC.